Shown below are 12 T cell receptor beta chains from a single sample sequenced in a study of Ad26.COV2.S vaccination and SARS-CoV-2 variants (dated by TCRdb to about 2021). The library came from the immunoSEQ multiplex PCR assay. TCRdb carries this immuneACCESS record with in-frame sequences only. Its versions omit some clonotypes, under half of them owing to an unresolved V gene in the studies checked, with the rest unexplained. Here the sample has 300,000 to 350,000 clones; roughly 90% occur a single time. 4.5% to 5.5% of the sample is taken by the ten largest. In the paper's terms, the treatment or condition label means: some 20 received Ad26.COV2.S at low or high dose, single or two shots; about 5 received placebo; per-sample allocation not given. For vaccine and placebo recipients, the sequenced repertoires came from samples collected on day 63 after the first injection. Here the sequenced sample was peripheral blood, taken in a trial of Ad26.COV2.S vaccine versus placebo. The receptor set was obtained from a person between 18 and 65 years old who received the Ad26.COV2.S COVID-19 vaccine or a placebo.

This clone was detected only once. The chain couples TRBV6-5 to TRBJ1-1; D may be TRBD1 (5 bases). This CDR3 has 15 residues. Germline lookup yields CDR1 MNHEY and CDR2 SVGAGI. V was pared by 6 bases and J by 0 bases, with 14 bases between. CDR3 DNA: TGTGCCAGCAGCGGACGTGGGGGAATGAACACTGAAGCTTTCTTT. This codes for CASSGRGGMNTEAFF.

The chain combines TRBV6-1 with TRBJ1-2; TRBD1 agrees at 8 bases. The CDR3 consists of 15 residues. Germline V lookup: CDR1 MNHNS, CDR2 SASEGT. J gave up 5 bases and V 3 bases, and 8 bases lay outside the gene matches. This CDR3 reads CASSDFPGQAYGYTF. CDR3 bases: TGTGCCAGCAGTGATTTTCCGGGACAGGCATATGGCTACACCTTC.

This sequence joins TRBV12-5 and TRBJ2-7; D remains ambiguous. The CDR3 runs to 15 residues. The V gene lost 2 bases and the J gene lost 1 base, with 12 bases spanning the gap. Germline V gives CDR1 LGHNT, CDR2 FRNRAP. The CDR3 DNA is TGTGCTAGTGGTTTGTCCTCAGAGACTTCCTACGAGCAGTACTTC. Its protein is CASGLSSETSYEQYF.

This chain connects TRBV5-1 to TRBJ2-5, with 7 positions matching TRBD1. CDR3 length equals 15 residues. Germline V gives CDR1 SGHRS, CDR2 YFSETQ. The trim removed 2 bases at V and 1 base at J, leaving 5 bases unmatched. The CDR3 sequence is CASSFFTGVQETQYF. CDR3 nucleotides: TGCGCCAGCAGCTTCTTCACAGGGGTCCAAGAGACCCAGTACTTC.

The sample holds one count of this clone. In the same sample, other DNA sequences code for this CDR3. DNA for the CDR3: TGCGCCAGCAGCCCAGAGGGAAACACCATATATTTT. Encoded protein: CASSPEGNTIYF. This chain connects TRBV4-1 to TRBJ1-3; D remains ambiguous. The V and J ends lost 4 bases and 4 bases respectively, with 5 bases between them. This CDR3 comprises 12 residues. Germline CDR1 reads MGHRA; CDR2 reads YSYEKL.

This chain connects TRBV25-1 to TRBJ1-1; 8 bases fit TRBD1. Per germline, CDR1 MGHDK and CDR2 SYGVNS. There are 17 residues in the CDR3. V was clipped by 3 bases and J by 0 bases; unmatched bases: 9. CDR3 nucleotide sequence: TGTGCCAGCAGTGACCCAGGACAGGGACGAATGAACACTGAAGCTTTCTTT. It encodes CASSDPGQGRMNTEAFF.

The chain has TRBV23-1 and TRBJ2-5; unclear D gene. TRBV23-1 belongs to the ORF category, with a function that is uncertain. Trimming left V 8 bases short and J 5 bases short, with 15 bases between. The CDR3 has 13 amino acids. The CDR3 sequence: CASSPRDAETQYF. In DNA, the CDR3 is TGCGCCAGCTCCCCCCGCGACGCCGAGACCCAGTACTTC.

This clone was seen a few times. The chain links TRBV11-3 to TRBJ1-1; tentative D call: TRBD1 (6 bases). This CDR3 region has 14 residues. With 5 bases removed from V and 6 bases from J, the gap between germline ends came to 16 bases. CDR1 and CDR2 from the germline V gene are SGHNT and YENEEA. The DNA of the CDR3 is TGTGCCAGCAGCCGCCCTGGGCAGGGGCCTGAAGCTTTCTTT. Its translation is CASSRPGQGPEAFF. The full variable domain, with the rest looked up from reference TRBV11-3 and TRBJ1-1, is EAGVVQSPRYKIIEKKQPVAFWCNPISGHNTLYWYLQNLGQGPELLIRYENEEAVDDSQLPKDRFSAERLKGVDSTLKIQPAELGDSAVYLCASSRPGQGPEAFFGQGTRLTVV.

The rearrangement links TRBV10-2 to TRBJ1-6, with D uncertain. This CDR3 is 12 amino acids long. V shed 2 bases and J shed 6 bases, with 2 bases lying between them. The germline gives CDR1 WSHSY, CDR2 SAAADI. This chain's CDR3 is CASSEGNSPLHF. CDR3 bases: TGCGCCAGCAGTGAGGGTAATTCACCCCTCCACTTT.

This rearrangement joins TRBV11-3 to TRBJ2-1; 9 bases map to TRBD2. With V trimmed by 1 base and J by 4 bases, 2 bases remained unmatched. This CDR3 has 15 residues. Germline V gene lookup returns CDR1 SGHNT and CDR2 YENEEA. CDR3 amino acids: CASSLVTSGYNEQFF. The CDR3 coding sequence is TGTGCCAGCAGCTTAGTGACTAGCGGATACAATGAGCAGTTCTTC.

The chain joins TRBV12-3 or TRBV12-4 to TRBJ1-5; no reliable D call. Trimming pared 3 bases from V and 3 bases from J, leaving 6 bases between. CDR3 size: 13 residues. CDR3 protein: CASSLSNNQPQHF. The CDR3 DNA reads TGTGCCAGCAGTTTGTCCAACAATCAGCCCCAGCATTTT.

The chain joins TRBV7-9 to TRBJ2-2, with 10 bases identical to TRBD2. Germline assignment: CDR1 SEHNR and CDR2 FQNEAQ (reference sequence). The CDR3 loop spans 16 amino acids. Trimming removed 2 bases from V and 6 bases from J; junction bases left unmatched: 6. CDR3 nucleotide sequence: TGTGCCAGCAGCTTAAGCCTAGCGGGAGAAGCCGGGGAGCTGTTTTTT. Amino acids: CASSLSLAGEAGELFF.